The 19 T cell receptor beta chains presented below share a single source sample, sequenced in a study of T cells expressing NK-cell markers. From its re-call of the 5' RACE reads, TCRdb lists each CDR3 protein once, without DNA. The ten top clones account for under 7.5%, within a sample of almost 450,000 distinct CDR3 sequences. The sample comprised blood T cells: a sorted CD56 or NKG2C T cell subset, CD4+ or CD8+ T cells, or bulk PBMC T cells (not recorded which). These receptors originate from a woman between 18 and 69 years old in good health.

The chain has TRBV2 and TRBJ2-7; lacking DNA, the TRBD2 call made by TCRdb goes unchecked. CDR1 SNHLY and CDR2 FYNNEI come from the germline V gene. This CDR3 is 17 amino acids long. CDR3 amino acids: CASTPRLAGALSYEQYF.

This chain links TRBV20-1 with TRBJ1-1; the TRBD1 assignment by TCRdb is unverifiable without DNA. CDR3 length equals 13 residues. Germline lookup yields CDR1 DFQATT and CDR2 SNEGSKA (reference sequence). The CDR3 spells CSARVSGGTEAFF.

The chain couples TRBV29-1 to TRBJ1-1; the D call of TRBD1 rests on TCRdb alone, since no DNA is present to check it. This CDR3 has 15 residues. Germline CDR1 SQVTM, CDR2 ANQGSEA. This chain's CDR3 is CSVDVGATINTEAFF. Full variable domain (missing parts from reference TRBV29-1 and TRBJ1-1): SAVISQKPSRDICQRGTSLTIQCQVDSQVTMMFWYRQQPGQSLTLIATANQGSEATYESGFVIDKFPISRPNLTFSTLTVSNMSPEDSSIYLCSVDVGATINTEAFFGQGTRLTVV.

This rearrangement joins TRBV9 to TRBJ2-1; TCRdb's assignment of TRBD2 cannot be checked, as there is no DNA. The CDR3 sequence is 15 residues long. Germline values: CDR1 SGDLS, CDR2 YYNGEE. Here the CDR3 reads CASSGSAGLYNEQFF. Full variable domain (outside the CDR3, taken from reference TRBV9 and TRBJ2-1): DSGVTQTPKHLITATGQRVTLRCSPRSGDLSVYWYQQSLDQGLQFLIQYYNGEERAKGNILERFSAQQFPDLHSELNLSSLELGDSALYFCASSGSAGLYNEQFFGPGTRLTVL.

The gene calls are TRBV4-1 and TRBJ2-5; no DNA is available, so the TRBD2 call from TCRdb remains unchecked. The germline V gene has CDR1 MGHRA and CDR2 YSYEKL. CDR3 length: 18 residues. The chain's CDR3 is CASSPEVTSGGLQETQYF.

The gene calls are TRBV9 and TRBJ2-1. The CDR3 has 14 residues. CDR1 SGDLS and CDR2 YYNGEE come from the germline V gene. The CDR3 loop reads CASSVDPAYNEQFF.

V and J are TRBV12-3 or TRBV12-4 and TRBJ2-5; with no DNA, the TCRdb D assignment of TRBD1 cannot be verified. The CDR3 has 15 amino acids. CDR3 sequence: CASSFGGGRGETQYF.

This chain links TRBV5-6 with TRBJ2-1; TCRdb selects TRBD1, and the lack of DNA leaves this call unchecked. Germline V gene sequence: CDR1 SGHDT, CDR2 YYEEEE. CDR3 length equals 15 residues. The CDR3 sequence: CASSLVLRGANEQFF.

This sequence joins TRBV6-5 and TRBJ1-6; TCRdb outputs TRBD1, but without DNA this stays unchecked. Germline loops: CDR1 MNHEY, CDR2 SVGAGI. The CDR3 totals 16 residues. The CDR3 sequence: CASSRQAPLDNSPLHF.

This sequence joins TRBV20-1 and TRBJ2-3; as DNA is missing, the TRBD2 call by TCRdb cannot be tested. Germline assignment: CDR1 DFQATT and CDR2 SNEGSKA (reference sequence). The CDR3 contains 15 residues. The CDR3 is CSARRTSGSADTQYF.

This chain connects TRBV21-1 to TRBJ2-2. TRBV21-1 represents a pseudogene. CDR3 length equals 15 residues. This CDR3 reads CASSTRAANTGELFF.

The chain uses TRBV12-3 or TRBV12-4 and TRBJ2-6; TCRdb designates TRBD2, a call that cannot be tested without DNA. The CDR3 is made up of 19 amino acids. The CDR3 sequence is CASGFQRGKTSSGANVLTF.

This sequence joins TRBV10-3 and TRBJ2-3. There are 14 residues in the CDR3. Germline V lookup: CDR1 ENHRY, CDR2 SYGVKD. The CDR3 here is CAISESSPMGTQYF.

This rearrangement joins TRBV11-3 to TRBJ2-1; TCRdb selects TRBD1, and the lack of DNA leaves this call unchecked. From germline, CDR1 is SGHNT and CDR2 YENEEA. The CDR3 contains 13 residues. The CDR3 is CASSPGTGHEQFF.

The rearrangement links TRBV7-3 to TRBJ2-3; with no DNA, the TCRdb D assignment of TRBD1 cannot be verified. This CDR3 comprises 15 residues. Per the germline V gene, CDR1 is SGHTA and CDR2 is FQGTGA. The CDR3 here is CASSLMGTATDTQYF.

This rearrangement joins TRBV18 to TRBJ2-3; TCRdb outputs TRBD2, but without DNA this stays unchecked. Per germline, CDR1 KGHSH and CDR2 LQKENI. The CDR3 is 14 residues long. CDR3 loop: CASSRTLPTDTQYF. The full variable domain, its missing parts supplied by reference TRBV18 and TRBJ2-3, is NAGVMQNPRHLVRRRGQEARLRCSPMKGHSHVYWYRQLPEEGLKFMVYLQKENIIDESGMPKERFSAEFPKEGPSILRIQQVVRGDSAAYFCASSRTLPTDTQYFGPGTRLTVL.

This rearrangement joins TRBV4-2 to TRBJ2-2; the D gene TCRdb calls, TRBD1, cannot be checked with no DNA. This CDR3 has 14 residues. Germline-derived CDR1 and CDR2 are LGHNA and YNFKEQ. This chain's CDR3 is CASGLQGFNGELFF.

The V and J genes are TRBV20-1 and TRBJ2-3. The CDR3 length is 14 residues. Germline-derived CDR1 and CDR2 are DFQATT and SNEGSKA (reference sequence). The CDR3 here is CSAPTAVLRDTQYF.

The chain uses TRBV29-1 and TRBJ1-1. Germline CDR1 is SQVTM and CDR2 is ANQGSEA. CDR3 size: 12 residues. The CDR3 loop reads CSVETGNTEAFF.